This T cell receptor (beta chain) was recorded in a study of beta chain features in type 1 diabetes. Study at large: All samples combined gave 95 million to 130 million sorted cells for examination.

Since all of the isolated RNA was reverse transcribed, expressed TCRB transcripts were what got sequenced. Clones were read by immunoSEQ multiplex PCR, and TCRdb kept only the in-frame ones, dropping some. The sample lists over 100,000 clones; roughly 15% were seen once. Only one heparinised blood draw was taken per donor, and its volume averaged around 100 mL. This clone was seen ten or more times. Its antigen is not identified. Study-wide findings and caveats: Insertions were fewer and deletions more numerous at VDJ junctions in type 1 diabetes patients. Naive, central memory and regulatory TCRB repertoires appeared more similar among patients than healthy donors. For Type 1 diabetes patients, all four CD4+ subsets carried TCRB CDR3s that were moderately but significantly shorter.

Sequenced: central memory CD4+ T cells from blood. The receptor was isolated from a man aged 25-40 years with type 1 diabetes.

DNA of the CDR3: TGCGCCAGCAGCCCATCTTCCGGACCGGGATTCGGGAGGAATGAGCAGTTCTTC. Translation: CASSPSSGPGFGRNEQFF. The J gene is TRBJ2-1, the V gene TRBV4-1, with 7 bases aligning to TRBD2. CDR3 length equals 18 residues. Trimming at V came to 4 bases and at J to 7 bases, leaving 19 bases not matched to a gene. Germline-derived CDR1 and CDR2 are MGHRA and YSYEKL.